What follows describes a single T cell receptor (beta chain). Its antigen is unknown. Base qualities are not recorded, but no much larger clone differs from it by a single base. The CDR3 regions of human TCRbeta chains were analyzed by immunosequencing. Processing in the source paper ran as follows. TCRs in the repertoires were matched against a reference library of SARS-CoV-2-specific TCRs that had been generated with the MIRA antigen-specificity platform. Breadth meant the fraction of unique TCRs that were SARS-CoV-2-associated, whereas depth meant the fraction of total T cells that were SARS-CoV-2-associated. Using the MIRA data, each spike-specific TCR was mapped to the spike region that the TCR reacts to and placed in a CD4 or CD8 class. Log10-transformed breadth and depth values were compared by one-way ANOVA with Sidak's multiple comparisons tests. Drawn from immuneACCESS, this table holds only the in-frame rearrangements with V and J called that TCRdb kept. Clones are partly lost; checked studies trace under half to an unresolved V gene and leave the rest unexplained. The DNA was the basis for D and trimming; V, J and clone size are from that table. The sample table holds approximately 200,000 clones, of which about nine tenths were seen once. The ten largest clones take up less than 3% of the sample.

V is clipped by 9 bases and J by 8 bases, and the sequence between their germline boundaries is 19 bases long. As encoded in the germline V gene (reference sequence), CDR1 is LNHDA while CDR2 is SQIVND. Its CDR3 holds 13 amino acids, cysteine through phenylalanine. The retained sequence is limited to the CDR3, 39 bases, with the frame set at the first base. These data belong to a study of T cell responses to AZD1222 COVID-19 vaccine (dated by TCRdb to about 2021). Context from the whole study: TCR sequencing was performed for roughly 250 trial participants, of whom around 200 were given two doses of AZD1222 and roughly 25 were given two doses of MenACWY control vaccine. Trial participants were enrolled by age into subgroups of 18-55, 56-69 and 70-plus years, and roughly 150, 30 and 60 TCR-sequenced participants, respectively, were included in these subgroups.

The sample's time point, from its label and the paper: baseline before first vaccination. The sample's treatment or condition, from its label and the paper: meningococcal conjugate vaccine given as trial control. Samples from vaccinated people were obtained from the UK trials COV001 and COV002, which included a single-blind randomized controlled phase 2/3 trial of AZD1222 (ChAdOx1 nCoV-19) in healthy adults. For TCRbeta chain sequencing, PBMC samples were collected from trial participants at day 0 and at day 28 after the second dose. Broader findings and caveats from the paper: Epitopes outside the regions mutated in the B.1.351 and B.1.1.7 variants were reportedly recognized by nearly half of the unique spike-specific TCRs. Participants were mostly white British and included more females than males, and it was suggested by the authors that clonal diversity may have been underestimated. In the small 56-69-year group, the increase in depth fell short of significance, most likely because of low power. The whole spike protein was spanned by vaccine-associated CD4 TCRs, and dominant responses were seen in regions 160-218 and 743-854. After two AZD1222 doses, spike-specific TCR breadth and depth were significantly higher than at day 0 and than in MenACWY recipients. No day 14 peak-response samples were available, so repertoires were characterized only after the peak T cell response. Conclusions about previously exposed vaccinees were limited because only six AZD1222 recipients were SARS-CoV-2 seropositive at baseline.

The sample here was peripheral blood, taken on day 0 of MenACWY control vaccination. The chain is made from TRBV19 and TRBJ1-1, with TRBD1 perhaps the D gene, on 6 matching bases. This TCR was sampled from an adult in good health. The CDR3 loop reads CASKGQTLPEAFF. In nucleotides, the sequence is TGTGCCAGCAAAGGACAGACCCTACCGGAAGCTTTCTTT.